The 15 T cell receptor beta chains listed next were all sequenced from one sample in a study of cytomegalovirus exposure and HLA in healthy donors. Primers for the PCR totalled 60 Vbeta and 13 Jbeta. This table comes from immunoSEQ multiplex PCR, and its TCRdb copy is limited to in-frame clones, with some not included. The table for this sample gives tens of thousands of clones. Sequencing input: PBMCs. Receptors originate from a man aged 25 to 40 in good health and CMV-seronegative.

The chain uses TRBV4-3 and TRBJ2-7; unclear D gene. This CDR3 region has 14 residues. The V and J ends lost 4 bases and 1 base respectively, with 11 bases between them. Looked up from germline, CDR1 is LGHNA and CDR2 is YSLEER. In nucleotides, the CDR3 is TGCGCCAGCAGCCCCAATGGAGTTTCCTACGAGCAGTACTTC. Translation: CASSPNGVSYEQYF.

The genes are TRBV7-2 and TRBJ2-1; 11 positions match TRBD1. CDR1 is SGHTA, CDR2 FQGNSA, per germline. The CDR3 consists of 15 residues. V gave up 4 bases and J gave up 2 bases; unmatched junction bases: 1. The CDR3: CASSSDRGPYNEQFF. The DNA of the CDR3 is TGTGCCAGCAGCTCGGACAGGGGGCCCTACAATGAGCAGTTCTTC. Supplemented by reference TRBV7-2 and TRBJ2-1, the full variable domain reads GAGVSQSPSNKVTEKGKDVELRCDPISGHTALYWYRQSLGQGLEFLIYFQGNSAPDKSGLPSDRFSAERTGGSVSTLTIQRTQQEDSAVYLCASSSDRGPYNEQFFGPGTRLTVL.

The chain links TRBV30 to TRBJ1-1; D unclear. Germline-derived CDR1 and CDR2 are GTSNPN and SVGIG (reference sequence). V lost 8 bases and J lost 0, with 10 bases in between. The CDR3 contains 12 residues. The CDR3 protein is CALEQLNTEAFF. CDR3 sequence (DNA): TGTGCCCTGGAACAGCTGAACACTGAAGCTTTCTTT.

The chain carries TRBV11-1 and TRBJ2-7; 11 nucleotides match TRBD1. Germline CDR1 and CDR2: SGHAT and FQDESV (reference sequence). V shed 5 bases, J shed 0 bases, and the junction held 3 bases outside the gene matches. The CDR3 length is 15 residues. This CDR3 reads CASSPGTGGSYEQYF. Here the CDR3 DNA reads TGTGCCAGCAGCCCCGGGACAGGGGGCTCCTACGAGCAGTACTTC.

The CDR3 DNA is TGTGCCAGCAGCCAAGAACCACGGGGGGTGGAAGCTTTCTTT. Its protein is CASSQEPRGVEAFF. This chain joins TRBV4-2 and TRBJ1-1; D possibly corresponds to TRBD1 (5 bases). The germline V and J ends were trimmed by 0 bases and 8 bases, with 13 bases remaining between them. The CDR3 is made up of 14 amino acids. CDR1 is LGHNA and CDR2 is YNFKEQ in the germline V gene.

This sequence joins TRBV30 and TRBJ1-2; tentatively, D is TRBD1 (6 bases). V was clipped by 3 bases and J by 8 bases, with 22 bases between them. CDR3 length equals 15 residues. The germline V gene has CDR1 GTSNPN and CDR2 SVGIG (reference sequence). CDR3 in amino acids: CAWSAVRGGWQGYTF. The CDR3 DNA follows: TGTGCCTGGAGCGCAGTCAGGGGCGGGTGGCAAGGCTACACCTTC.

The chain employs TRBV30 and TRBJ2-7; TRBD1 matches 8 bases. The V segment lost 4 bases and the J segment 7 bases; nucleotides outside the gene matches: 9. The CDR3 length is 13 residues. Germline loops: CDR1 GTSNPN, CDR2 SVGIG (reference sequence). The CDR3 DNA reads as TGTGCCTGGACCATCCAGGGGGCAGGAGAGCAGTACTTC. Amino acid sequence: CAWTIQGAGEQYF.

CDR3 protein: CASSTTSGISYNEQFF. CDR3 DNA: TGCGCCAGCAGTACCACTAGCGGGATCTCCTACAATGAGCAGTTCTTC. This chain connects TRBV5-1 to TRBJ2-1; 10 bases line up with TRBD2. CDR1 and CDR2 from the germline V gene are SGHRS and YFSETQ. CDR3 length: 16 residues. V shed 5 bases and J 0 bases; nucleotides not matched to a gene: 5.

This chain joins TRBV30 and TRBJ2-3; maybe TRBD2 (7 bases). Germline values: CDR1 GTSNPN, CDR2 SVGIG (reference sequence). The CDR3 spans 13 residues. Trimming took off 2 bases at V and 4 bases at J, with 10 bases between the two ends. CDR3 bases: TGTGCCTGGAGTAGGGGGGGCCCAGATACGCAGTATTTT. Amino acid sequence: CAWSRGGPDTQYF.

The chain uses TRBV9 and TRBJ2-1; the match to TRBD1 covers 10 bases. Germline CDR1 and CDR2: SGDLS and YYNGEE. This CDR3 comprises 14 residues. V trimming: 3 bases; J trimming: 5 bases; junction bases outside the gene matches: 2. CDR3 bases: TGTGCCAGCAGCGCGGGACAGGGGAACAATGAGCAGTTCTTC. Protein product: CASSAGQGNNEQFF.

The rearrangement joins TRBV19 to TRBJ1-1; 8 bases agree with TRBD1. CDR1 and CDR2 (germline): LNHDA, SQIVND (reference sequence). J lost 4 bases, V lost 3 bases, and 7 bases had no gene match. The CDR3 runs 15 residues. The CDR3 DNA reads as TGTGCCAGTAGTATTTCCGGACAGGGCGGCACTGAAGCTTTCTTT. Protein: CASSISGQGGTEAFF.

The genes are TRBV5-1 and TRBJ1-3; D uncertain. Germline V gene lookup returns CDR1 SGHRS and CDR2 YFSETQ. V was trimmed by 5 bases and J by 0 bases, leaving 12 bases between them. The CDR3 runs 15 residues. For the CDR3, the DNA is TGCGCCAGCAGTTCTGACATCCTCTCTGGAAACACCATATATTTT. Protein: CASSSDILSGNTIYF.

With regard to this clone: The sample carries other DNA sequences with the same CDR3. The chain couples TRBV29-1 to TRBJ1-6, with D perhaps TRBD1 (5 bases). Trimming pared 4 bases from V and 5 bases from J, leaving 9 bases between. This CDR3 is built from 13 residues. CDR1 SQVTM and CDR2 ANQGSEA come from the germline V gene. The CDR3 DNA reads TGCAGCGTTGGGGGGGGGAATAATTCACCCCTCCACTTT. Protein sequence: CSVGGGNNSPLHF. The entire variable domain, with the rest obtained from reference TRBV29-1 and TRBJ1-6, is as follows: SAVISQKPSRDICQRGTSLTIQCQVDSQVTMMFWYRQQPGQSLTLIATANQGSEATYESGFVIDKFPISRPNLTFSTLTVSNMSPEDSSIYLCSVGGGNNSPLHFGNGTRLTVT.

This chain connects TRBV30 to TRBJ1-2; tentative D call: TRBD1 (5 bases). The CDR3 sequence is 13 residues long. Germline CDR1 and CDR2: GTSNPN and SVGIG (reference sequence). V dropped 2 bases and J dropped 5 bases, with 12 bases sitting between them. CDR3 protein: CAWSSRARYGYTF. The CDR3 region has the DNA TGTGCCTGGAGTTCCAGGGCGAGGTATGGCTACACCTTC.

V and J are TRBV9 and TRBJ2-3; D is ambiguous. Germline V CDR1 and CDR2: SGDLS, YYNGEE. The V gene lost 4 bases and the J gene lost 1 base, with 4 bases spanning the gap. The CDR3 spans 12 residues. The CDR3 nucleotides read TGTGCCAGCAGCCCTCGCACAGATACGCAGTATTTT. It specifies CASSPRTDTQYF.